The 14 T cell receptor beta chains given below trace back to one sample, sequenced in a study of T cell responses to AZD1222 COVID-19 vaccine. Only in-frame clones appear in the TCRdb table, and some are missing; sequencing was by immunoSEQ multiplex PCR. The data show approximately 44,000 clones, around three quarters seen once. Sequenced material: peripheral blood, taken on day 0 of AZD1222 vaccination. The source of these receptors is an adult in good health.

This clone is a singleton in its sample. The V gene is TRBV2, the J gene TRBJ2-5; D is possibly TRBD1 (5 bases). CDR3 size: 14 residues. Trimming removed 8 bases at V and 4 bases at J, with 17 bases between. In germline, CDR1 is SNHLY, CDR2 FYNNEI. The CDR3 is CASDVQGALETQYF. The CDR3 region has the DNA TGTGCCAGCGACGTTCAAGGGGCACTAGAGACCCAGTACTTC.

The chain has TRBV29-1 and TRBJ2-3, with D possibly matching TRBD1 (5 bases). The CDR3 has 14 residues. V shed 4 bases and J shed 2 bases, with 13 bases lying between them. Germline V gene sequence: CDR1 SQVTM, CDR2 ANQGSEA. The CDR3 sequence is CSVVDSLLTDTQYF. CDR3 nucleotides: TGCAGCGTTGTCGACAGCCTTCTCACAGATACGCAGTATTTT.

V and J are TRBV3-1 (or the pseudogene TRBV3-2) and TRBJ2-2, with D possibly TRBD2 on 6 matching bases. Trimming stripped 3 bases from V and 3 bases from J, with 20 bases between. Germline assignment: CDR1 LGHDT and CDR2 YNNKEL (reference sequence). The length of the CDR3 is 18 residues. The DNA of the CDR3 is TGTGCCAGCAGCCAGAACCCCGGGACTGCGGCCCACACCGGGGAGCTGTTTTTT. It codes for CASSQNPGTAAHTGELFF.

V is TRBV7-9 and J is TRBJ2-7; no reliable D call. This CDR3 region has 15 residues. Trimming took off 1 base at V and 2 bases at J, with 12 bases between the two ends. Germline lookup yields CDR1 SEHNR and CDR2 FQNEAQ (reference sequence). The CDR3, as DNA: TGTGCCAGCAGCTTAGGTTCGGCCCGCACCTACGAGCAGTACTTC. Translated: CASSLGSARTYEQYF.

This clone was seen once. The rearrangement links TRBV10-3 to TRBJ1-5, with 7 bases matching TRBD1. In germline, CDR1 is ENHRY, CDR2 SYGVKD. With V trimmed by 2 bases and J by 6 bases, 4 bases remained unmatched. This CDR3 comprises 14 residues. The CDR3 nucleotides are TGTGCCATCAGTGAGGACAGGGTGATTCAGCCCCAGCATTTT. Protein sequence: CAISEDRVIQPQHF.

The chain combines TRBV6-5 with TRBJ2-2; 9 bases agree with TRBD2. Germline-derived CDR1 and CDR2 are MNHEY and SVGAGI. The CDR3 spans 16 residues. V gave up 2 bases and J gave up 4 bases; unmatched junction bases: 5. The DNA for the CDR3 is TGTGCCAGCAGTTACGGCCTAGCGGGGTTCACCGGGGAGCTGTTTTTT. Its protein product is CASSYGLAGFTGELFF.

This clone is labeled large (0.1 to 1%). V gene TRBV5-1 combines with J gene TRBJ1-3, with 9 bases aligning to TRBD1. CDR3 length: 15 residues. The germline CDR1 and CDR2 sequences are SGHRS and YFSETQ. V lost 4 bases, J lost 3 bases, and 5 bases stayed unmatched. The chain's CDR3 is CASSTGQGVGNTIYF. Here the CDR3 DNA reads TGCGCCAGCAGCACGGGACAGGGTGTTGGAAACACCATATATTTT.

The genes are TRBV28 and TRBJ1-1; TRBD1 might be the D (6 bases). CDR3 length: 13 residues. The V end was cut by 0 bases, the J end by 7 bases, with 9 bases between. The germline CDR1 and CDR2 sequences are MDHEN and SYDVKM. The CDR3 bases are TGTGCCAGCAGTTTATGGGGGGCGGGTGAAGCTTTCTTT. It is translated as CASSLWGAGEAFF.

V is TRBV3-1 (or the pseudogene TRBV3-2) and J is TRBJ2-2; no clear D. Germline V CDR1 and CDR2: LGHDT, YNNKEL (reference sequence). V lost 3 bases to trimming and J lost 1 base, with 6 bases between them. The CDR3 runs to 14 residues. In nucleotides, the CDR3 is TGTGCCAGCAGCCAGATGTTGAACACCGGGGAGCTGTTTTTT. It codes for CASSQMLNTGELFF.

This clone was detected only a few times. This sequence joins TRBV3-1 (or the pseudogene TRBV3-2) and TRBJ2-5; TRBD1 might be the D (6 bases). CDR3 size: 14 residues. Germline V lookup: CDR1 LGHDT, CDR2 YNNKEL (reference sequence). Trimming removed 4 bases at V and 3 bases at J, with 12 bases between. The CDR3 DNA reads TGTGCCAGCAGCCTTACGGGACAAGAAGAGACCCAGTACTTC. Amino acid sequence: CASSLTGQEETQYF.

Only one count was recorded for this clone. The CDR3 here is CASSYTGNTIYF. In DNA form, the CDR3 reads TGTGCCAGCAGTTACACCGGAAACACCATATATTTT. J is TRBJ1-3 and V is TRBV6-5, with D uncertain. The CDR3 totals 12 residues. The V and J ends lost 2 bases and 4 bases respectively, with 3 bases between them. Germline V lookup: CDR1 MNHEY, CDR2 SVGAGI.

The rearrangement uses TRBV28 and TRBJ2-7, with D unresolved. Trimming cost V 2 bases and J 6 bases, with 14 bases left between them. Germline V gene lookup returns CDR1 MDHEN and CDR2 SYDVKM. CDR3 size: 14 residues. The CDR3 is CASSLGSARGEQYF. Written as DNA, the CDR3 is TGTGCCAGCAGTTTAGGATCCGCCAGAGGCGAGCAGTACTTC.

The chain combines TRBV6-5 with TRBJ2-5; TRBD1 agrees at 8 bases. The CDR3 extends over 16 amino acids. After removal of 2 bases from V and 7 bases from J, the junction contained 12 bases not matched to a gene. CDR1 is MNHEY and CDR2 is SVGAGI in the germline V gene. CDR3 sequence reads: CASSYTTGGTPMTQYF. As DNA, the CDR3 is TGTGCCAGCAGTTACACCACAGGGGGTACGCCTATGACCCAGTACTTC.

The chain joins TRBV28 to TRBJ1-3, with TRBD1 as a possible D gene (5 bases). The CDR3 runs 16 residues. The germline V gene encodes CDR1 MDHEN and CDR2 SYDVKM. V lost 4 bases and J 0 bases, leaving 13 bases between the germline ends. The CDR3 bases are TGTGCCAGCAGTTCCGACAGATTCCACTCTGGAAACACCATATATTTT. It codes for CASSSDRFHSGNTIYF. Looking up the rest from reference TRBV28 and TRBJ1-3 gives the full variable domain: DVKVTQSSRYLVKRTGEKVFLECVQDMDHENMFWYRQDPGLGLRLIYFSYDVKMKEKGDIPEGYSVSREKKERFSLILESASTNQTSMYLCASSSDRFHSGNTIYFGEGSWLTVV.